The 15 T cell receptor beta chains in this list originate from one sample, sequenced in a study of T cells in Graves' hyperthyroidism and ophthalmopathy. Amplified TCR beta CDR3 regions derived from RNA transcripts. RT-PCR in the first round (using the HTBI primer set) targeted the TCR CDR3. One entry per CDR3 protein, called by TCRdb with MiXCR from the multiplex PCR reads. The sample yields hundreds of thousands of distinct CDR3 sequences, approximately 19% seen once. The specimen was blood. The receptor set was obtained from a woman in her forties or fifties with Graves' hyperthyroidism that later progressed to Graves' ophthalmopathy.

At least ten counts were recorded for this clonotype. The genes are TRBV20-1 and TRBJ2-3; 7 bases fit TRBD2. The CDR3 sequence is 12 residues long. V dropped 5 bases and J dropped 3; count of bases not matched to a gene: 2. Looked up from germline, CDR1 is DFQATT and CDR2 is SNEGSKA (reference sequence). DNA of the CDR3: TGCAGTGCTGGGGGGGGAACAGATACGCAGTATTTT. This codes for CSAGGGTDTQYF.

The CDR3 reads CASSLMRAGNEQFF. CDR3 DNA: TGTGCCAGCAGCTTAATGAGAGCCGGCAATGAGCAGTTCTTC. The chain links TRBV7-2 to TRBJ2-1, with unresolved D. With 2 bases removed from V and 6 bases from J, the gap between germline ends came to 11 bases. This CDR3 is built from 14 residues. CDR1 is SGHTA, CDR2 FQGNSA, per germline.

This clonotype was recorded a few times. The chain couples TRBV12-3 or TRBV12-4 to TRBJ1-6; 9 bases are shared with TRBD1. The CDR3 spans 15 residues. J lost 8 bases, V lost 3 bases, and 5 bases had no gene match. The CDR3 DNA reads as TGTGCCAGCAGTTTGGAGGGACAGGGAGATTCACCCCTCCACTTT. This translates into CASSLEGQGDSPLHF.

This CDR3 reads CASSPREGLAGGFDEQFF. The CDR3 nucleotides are TGTGCCAGCAGTCCAAGGGAGGGACTAGCGGGGGGGTTCGATGAGCAGTTCTTC. The V call is TRBV2, the J call TRBJ2-1, with TRBD2 identical over 16 bases. The CDR3 sequence is 18 residues long. Germline V gene data show CDR1 as SNHLY and CDR2 as FYNNEI. With 5 bases clipped from V and 8 bases from J, the junction kept 12 bases outside the gene matches.

This chain connects TRBV12-3 or TRBV12-4 to TRBJ2-1; D call uncertain. Trimming cost V 6 bases and J 6 bases, with 9 bases left between them. This CDR3 region has 12 residues. The CDR3 loop is CASRANANEQFF. In nucleotides, the CDR3 is TGTGCCAGCAGGGCTAACGCCAATGAGCAGTTCTTC.

The chain has TRBV7-2 and TRBJ2-5; D may be TRBD2 (6 bases). CDR3 length: 15 residues. Germline assignment: CDR1 SGHTA and CDR2 FQGNSA. The V gene lost 0 bases and the J gene lost 1 base, with 9 bases spanning the gap. The CDR3 protein is CASSLAGTFQETQYF. The CDR3 DNA is TGTGCCAGCAGCTTAGCCGGGACTTTCCAAGAGACCCAGTACTTC.

This clonotype was seen ten or more times. The chain couples TRBV30 to TRBJ1-2; D call uncertain. CDR3 size: 9 residues. Germline CDR1 reads GTSNPN; CDR2 reads SVGIG (reference sequence). V gave up 3 bases and J gave up 6 bases, with 2 bases separating them. The CDR3 reads CAWRDGYTF. CDR3 nucleotides: TGTGCCTGGAGGGATGGCTACACCTTC.

This clonotype occurred once. The chain carries TRBV6-5 and TRBJ1-4; D gene ambiguous. This CDR3 is built from 15 residues. Germline values: CDR1 MNHEY, CDR2 SVGAGI. The V gene lost 4 bases and the J gene lost 2 bases, with 11 bases spanning the gap. CDR3 bases: TGTGCCAGCAGTTTCCCCCTTGGGACTAATGAAAAACTGTTTTTT. Amino acids: CASSFPLGTNEKLFF.

There are a few counts of this clonotype. This sequence joins TRBV6-2 or TRBV6-3 and TRBJ1-6; D is undetermined. CDR3 length equals 16 residues. Trimming removed 2 bases at V and 7 bases at J, with 15 bases between. The V gene's germline CDR1 is MNHEY and CDR2 SVGEGT. Here the CDR3 reads CASSYHPSRPNSPLHF. CDR3 coding DNA: TGTGCCAGCAGTTACCATCCGAGCCGTCCCAATTCACCCCTCCACTTT.

In nucleotides, the CDR3 is TGTGCCAGTAGTGTGACAGGAAGCTCTGGAAACACCATATATTTT. Translation gives CASSVTGSSGNTIYF. The chain joins TRBV19 to TRBJ1-3; maybe TRBD1 (6 bases). CDR1 is LNHDA and CDR2 is SQIVND in the germline V gene (reference sequence). The CDR3 runs 15 residues. The germline V and J ends were trimmed by 5 bases and 0 bases, with 11 bases remaining between them.

Ten or more counts support this clonotype. The rearrangement uses TRBV2 and TRBJ2-5; tentatively, D is TRBD2 (6 bases). The CDR3 spans 15 residues. Trimming took off 1 base at V and 3 bases at J, with 12 bases between the two ends. Per the germline V gene, CDR1 is SNHLY and CDR2 is FYNNEI. The CDR3 DNA is TGTGCCAGCAGTGAAGTTGGAGGGACGGAAGAGACCCAGTACTTC. Translating gives CASSEVGGTEETQYF.

The chain carries TRBV20-1 and TRBJ2-3; 7 bases agree with TRBD2. The CDR3 covers 14 residues. In germline, CDR1 is DFQATT, CDR2 SNEGSKA (reference sequence). V dropped 5 bases and J dropped 6; count of bases not matched to a gene: 11. The CDR3 sequence: CSAGGGDVGDTQYF. CDR3 nucleotide sequence: TGCAGTGCTGGTGGGGGGGATGTCGGGGATACGCAGTATTTT.

This clonotype was seen more than once but under ten times. This sequence joins TRBV19 and TRBJ2-7; 9 bases line up with TRBD1. The CDR3 loop spans 14 amino acids. Germline values: CDR1 LNHDA, CDR2 SQIVND (reference sequence). The J segment lost 2 bases and the V segment lost 8 bases, leaving 7 bases of the junction unmatched. CDR3 sequence (DNA): TGTGCCAGTGTTTCGGGACAGGGCCCCTACGAGCAGTACTTC. It is translated as CASVSGQGPYEQYF.

In this sample, this clonotype turned up a few times. The V and J genes are TRBV10-2 and TRBJ1-5; TRBD1 might be the D (6 bases). CDR3 size: 16 residues. Deletions cut 0 bases from V and 1 base from J, with 10 bases between. CDR1 and CDR2 from the germline V gene are WSHSY and SAAADI. The CDR3 DNA is TGCGCCAGCAGTGAGTCGTCAGGGGCGAGCAATCAGCCCCAGCATTTT. It codes for CASSESSGASNQPQHF.

This clonotype has a count of ten or more. V is TRBV20-1 and J is TRBJ1-6, with a possible D match to TRBD1 (5 bases). The V end was cut by 5 bases, the J end by 5 bases, with 19 bases between. CDR3 length equals 16 residues. CDR1 is DFQATT and CDR2 is SNEGSKA in the germline V gene (reference sequence). The CDR3 is CSAPGEGRRDNSPLHF. The CDR3 coding sequence is TGCAGTGCTCCGGGGGAGGGGAGGAGGGATAATTCACCCCTCCACTTT.